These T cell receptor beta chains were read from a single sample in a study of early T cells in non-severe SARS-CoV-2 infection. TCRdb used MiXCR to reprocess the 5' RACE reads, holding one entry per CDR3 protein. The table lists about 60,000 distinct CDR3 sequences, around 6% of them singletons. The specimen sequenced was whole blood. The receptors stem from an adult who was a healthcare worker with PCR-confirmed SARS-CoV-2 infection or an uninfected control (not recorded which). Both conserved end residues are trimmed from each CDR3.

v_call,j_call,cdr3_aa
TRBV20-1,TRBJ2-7,SASGDRAFNYEQY
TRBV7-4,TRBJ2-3,ASSLVETSGRNITTADTQY
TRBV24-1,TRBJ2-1,ATSDSPGGNNEQF
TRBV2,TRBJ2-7,ASRTGTGGVEEQY
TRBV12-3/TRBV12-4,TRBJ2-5,ASSPFRGAETQY
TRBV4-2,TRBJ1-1,ASSHTTGAYETAEAF
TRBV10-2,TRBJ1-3,ARYTGPAENTIY
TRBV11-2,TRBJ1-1,ASSLVGQGRSGTEAF
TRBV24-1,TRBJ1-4,ATRSRGGKLF
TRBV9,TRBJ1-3,ASSPIGTRNTIY
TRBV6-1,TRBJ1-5,ASGRRISNQPQH
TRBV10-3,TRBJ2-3,AISEVADTQY
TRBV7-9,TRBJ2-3,ASSSRGALSTDTQY
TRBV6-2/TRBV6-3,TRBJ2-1,ASSYSLAQAWDEQF
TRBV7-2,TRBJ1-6,ASSLDAGTAKEALH
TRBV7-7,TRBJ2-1,ASSLGQGSWNEQF